This passage covers 13 T cell receptor beta chains from one sample sequenced in a study of identical twins. Using its own MiXCR run on the 5' RACE reads, TCRdb lists one record per CDR3 protein. The sample has under 800,000 distinct CDR3 sequences, approximately 22% seen once. These data were also filed under a second study, of T cells expressing NK-cell markers.

The sample comprised PBMCs. These receptors all stem from a woman aged 18 to 35 in good health.

In its sample, this clonotype was seen a few times. The rearrangement joins TRBV7-2 to TRBJ2-2; 8 nucleotides agree with TRBD2. Looked up from germline, CDR1 is SGHTA and CDR2 is FQGNSA. Trimming cost V 2 bases and J 7 bases; bases outside gene matches: 12. The CDR3 runs 17 residues. CDR3 residues: CASSLRGGAPGGGELFF. The CDR3 DNA reads TGTGCCAGCAGCTTACGGGGGGGAGCCCCCGGGGGCGGGGAGCTGTTTTTT.

This clonotype has a count of ten or more. V and J are TRBV4-2 and TRBJ2-1; 7 bases map to TRBD2. The ends lost 5 bases at V and 0 bases at J; junction bases unmatched: 10. The germline V gene encodes CDR1 LGHNA and CDR2 YNFKEQ. CDR3 length: 17 amino acids. CDR3 DNA sequence: TGTGCCAGCAGCACCCTTGGGGCGGGGGACTCCTACAATGAGCAGTTCTTC. It encodes CASSTLGAGDSYNEQFF.

The V call is TRBV5-1, the J call TRBJ2-3; 9 bases align to TRBD2. Trimming cost V 7 bases and J 6 bases; bases outside gene matches: 9. Germline CDR1 is SGHRS and CDR2 is YFSETQ. The CDR3 has 14 amino acids. Here the CDR3 reads CASRSGTSRDTQYF. In nucleotides, the CDR3 is TGCGCCAGCCGCAGCGGGACTAGCCGGGATACGCAGTATTTT.

This sequence joins TRBV12-3 or TRBV12-4 and TRBJ1-6; D possibly corresponds to TRBD1 (6 bases). This CDR3 contains 14 residues. Trimming pared 5 bases from V and 9 bases from J, leaving 14 bases between. CDR3 sequence: CASSLSGHPSPLHF. Written as DNA, the CDR3 is TGTGCCAGCAGTCTGTCGGGACATCCTTCACCCCTCCACTTT.

On this clonotype: The junction shows a germline mismatch at one end, possibly a read error. This chain joins TRBV20-1 and TRBJ1-6; D uncertain. CDR3 length: 12 amino acids. Germline V CDR1 and CDR2: DFQATT, SNEGSKA (reference sequence). CDR3: CNARPADSPLHF. The CDR3 DNA sequence: TGCAATGCTAGGCCAGCTGATTCACCCCTCCACTTT.

The genes are TRBV6-6 and TRBJ1-1; 7 bases line up with TRBD1. After removal of 8 bases from V and 5 bases from J, the junction contained 8 bases not matched to a gene. CDR1 and CDR2 (germline): MNHNY, SVGAGI (reference sequence). The CDR3 sequence is 13 residues long. The CDR3 sequence is CASGRQGRTEAFF. The CDR3 DNA follows: TGTGCCAGCGGGAGACAGGGAAGGACTGAAGCTTTCTTT.

J is TRBJ2-6 and V is TRBV6-1, with 7 bases that match TRBD1. Germline trimming cut 6 bases from V and 2 bases from J; bases unmatched to any gene: 10. Germline V lookup: CDR1 MNHNS, CDR2 SASEGT. The CDR3 is 17 amino acids. CDR3 bases: TGTGCCAGCAGAGGGACAGAGAAGTTCGCTGGGGCCAACGTCCTGACTTTC. Its translation is CASRGTEKFAGANVLTF.

There are a few counts of this clonotype. This chain connects TRBV9 to TRBJ2-3, with unresolved D. CDR3 size: 14 residues. V gave up 6 bases and J gave up 0 bases, with 11 bases separating them. The germline gives CDR1 SGDLS, CDR2 YYNGEE. The CDR3 sequence: CASTPAPSTDTQYF. CDR3 nucleotides: TGTGCCAGCACCCCGGCCCCTAGCACAGATACGCAGTATTTT.

Details on this clonotype: It may be a read error: a sequence one base away is much more abundant. V usage is TRBV7-2 and J usage is TRBJ2-1, with no clear D. V lost 0 bases and J 2 bases, leaving 5 bases between the germline ends. CDR3 length: 14 amino acids. The V gene's germline CDR1 is SGHTA and CDR2 FQGNSA. CDR3 DNA: TGTGCCAGCAGCTTAGCGGAAGCCTACAATGAGCAGTTCTTC. It is translated as CASSLAEAYNEQFF.

The rearrangement links TRBV30 to TRBJ2-2; 7 bases fit TRBD1. Trimming took 3 bases from V and 7 from J; bases not matched to a gene: 5. CDR1 is GTSNPN, CDR2 SVGIG, per germline (reference sequence). There are 13 residues in the CDR3. This CDR3 reads CAWRGQLVGELFF. DNA of the CDR3: TGTGCCTGGAGGGGACAGTTGGTCGGGGAGCTGTTTTTT.

The CDR3 is CASSTWDRSYGYTF. CDR3 sequence (DNA): TGTGCCAGCAGTACCTGGGACAGGAGCTATGGCTACACCTTC. This chain uses TRBV12-3 or TRBV12-4 with TRBJ1-2; 8 bases align to TRBD1. The CDR3 sequence is 14 residues long. J gave up 4 bases and V 5 bases, and 6 bases lay outside the gene matches.

This chain joins TRBV24-1 and TRBJ2-2; D perhaps matches TRBD1 (5 bases). Trimming took off 6 bases at V and 1 base at J, with 14 bases between the two ends. There are 16 residues in the CDR3. Germline V gene sequence: CDR1 KGHDR, CDR2 SFDVKD. The DNA of the CDR3 is TGTGCCACCAGTCCCCAGGGTGCGGAGAACACCGGGGAGCTGTTTTTT. Translated, it gives CATSPQGAENTGELFF.

V and J are TRBV29-1 and TRBJ2-2, with TRBD2 as a possible D gene (5 bases). CDR1 and CDR2 from the germline V gene are SQVTM and ANQGSEA. The CDR3 is 14 amino acids. The V end was cut by 8 bases, the J end by 2 bases, with 15 bases between. The CDR3, as DNA: TGCAGCTTTCGGGGTACTTTTAACACCGGGGAGCTGTTTTTT. It is translated as CSFRGTFNTGELFF.